This T cell receptor (beta chain) came from a study of T cell changes during pregnancy in multiple sclerosis. Sequenced by immunoSEQ multiplex PCR; TCRdb stores in-frame clones only, minus some. The sample holds under 95,000 clones; 80% to 95% are singletons and the top ten take just under 2%. Losses at the gene ends were 6 bases for V and 2 bases for J; bases not matched to a gene: 6. CDR1 is MNHEY, CDR2 SVGAGI, per germline. The CDR3 is 15 residues long. The chain joins TRBV6-5 to TRBJ1-3; TRBD1 matches at 8 bases. This TCR was recovered from a female donor with multiple sclerosis, enrolled in a pregnancy study. Sequenced material: peripheral blood, taken in the second trimester of pregnancy. In DNA, the CDR3 is TGTGCCAGCAGGCAGCTGACAGGGGCTGGAAACACCATATATTTT. This translates into CASRQLTGAGNTIYF.